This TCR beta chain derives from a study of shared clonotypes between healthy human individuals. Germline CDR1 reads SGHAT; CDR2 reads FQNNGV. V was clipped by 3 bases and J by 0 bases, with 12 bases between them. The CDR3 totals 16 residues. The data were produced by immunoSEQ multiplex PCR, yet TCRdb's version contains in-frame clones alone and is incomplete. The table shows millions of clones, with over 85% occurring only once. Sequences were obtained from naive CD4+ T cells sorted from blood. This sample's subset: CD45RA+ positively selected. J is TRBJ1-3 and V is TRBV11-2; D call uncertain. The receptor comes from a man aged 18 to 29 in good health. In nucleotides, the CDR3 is TGTGCCAGCAGCTTTTATGGACCGAGCTCTGGAAACACCATATATTTT. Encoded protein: CASSFYGPSSGNTIYF.